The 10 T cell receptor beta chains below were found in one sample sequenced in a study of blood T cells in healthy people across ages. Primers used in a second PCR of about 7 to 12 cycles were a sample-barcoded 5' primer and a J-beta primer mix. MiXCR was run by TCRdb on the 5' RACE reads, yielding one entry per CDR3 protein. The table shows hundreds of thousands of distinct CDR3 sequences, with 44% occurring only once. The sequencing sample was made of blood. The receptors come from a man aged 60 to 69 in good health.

CDR3 in amino acids: CASSTGCGYTF. The CDR3 bases are TGTGCCAGCAGCACAGGGTGTGGCTACACCTTC. J is TRBJ1-2 and V is TRBV6-6; D might be TRBD1 (6 bases). Germline V lookup: CDR1 MNHNY, CDR2 SVGAGI (reference sequence). Trimming removed 6 bases from V and 7 bases from J, with 9 bases in between. CDR3 length: 11 residues.

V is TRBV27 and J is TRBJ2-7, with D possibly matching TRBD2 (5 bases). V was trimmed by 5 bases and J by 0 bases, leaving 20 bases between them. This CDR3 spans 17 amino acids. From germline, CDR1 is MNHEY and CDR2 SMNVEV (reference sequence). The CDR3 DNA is TGTGCCAGCAGTCCTCGTATAGGACGAGGGATCTCCTACGAGCAGTACTTC. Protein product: CASSPRIGRGISYEQYF.

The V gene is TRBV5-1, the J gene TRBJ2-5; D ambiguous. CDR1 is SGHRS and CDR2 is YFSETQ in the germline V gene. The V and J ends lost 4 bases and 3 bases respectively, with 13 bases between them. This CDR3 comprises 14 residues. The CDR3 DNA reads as TGCGCCAGCAGCACCTCGCGATCTGAAGAGACCCAGTACTTC. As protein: CASSTSRSEETQYF.

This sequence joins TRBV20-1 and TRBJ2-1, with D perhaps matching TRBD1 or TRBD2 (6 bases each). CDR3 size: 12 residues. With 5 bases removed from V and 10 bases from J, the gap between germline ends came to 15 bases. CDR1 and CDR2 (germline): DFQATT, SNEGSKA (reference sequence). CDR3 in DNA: TGCAGTGCTCCCCCCCGGGGGCGGGAGCAGTTCTTC. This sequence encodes CSAPPRGREQFF.

CDR3 loop: CASSNWDRSYEQYF. CDR3 nucleotide sequence: TGTGCCAGCAGCAACTGGGACAGGTCCTACGAGCAGTACTTC. J is TRBJ2-7 and V is TRBV11-2; 8 bases match TRBD1. The CDR3 extends over 14 amino acids. Germline CDR1 is SGHAT and CDR2 is FQNNGV. The trim removed 5 bases at V and 1 base at J, leaving 4 bases unmatched.

The CDR3 loop is CASSTVHRDSPLHF. As DNA, the CDR3 is TGTGCCAGTAGTACCGTACACAGGGATTCACCCCTCCACTTT. This chain uses TRBV19 with TRBJ1-6; TRBD1 is a possible D gene (6 bases). Germline V gives CDR1 LNHDA, CDR2 SQIVND (reference sequence). V gave up 4 bases and J gave up 8 bases, with 12 bases separating them. The CDR3 spans 14 residues.

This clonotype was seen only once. The CDR3 DNA follows: TGTGCCAGTAACTCTGTACGGGTTAACACTGAAGCTTTCTTT. Translated, it gives CASNSVRVNTEAFF. The gene calls are TRBV19 and TRBJ1-1; D is uncertain. The germline V gene encodes CDR1 LNHDA and CDR2 SQIVND (reference sequence). Trimming pared 7 bases from V and 2 bases from J, leaving 14 bases between. The CDR3 covers 14 residues.

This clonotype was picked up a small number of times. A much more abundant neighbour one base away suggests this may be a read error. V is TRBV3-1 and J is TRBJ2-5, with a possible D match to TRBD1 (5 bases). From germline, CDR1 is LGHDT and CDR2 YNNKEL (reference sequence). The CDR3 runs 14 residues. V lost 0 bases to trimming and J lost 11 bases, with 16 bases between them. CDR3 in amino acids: CASSQEVGQGEQYF. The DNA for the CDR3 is TGTGCCAGCAGCCAAGAGGTGGGGCAGGGTGAGCAGTACTTC.

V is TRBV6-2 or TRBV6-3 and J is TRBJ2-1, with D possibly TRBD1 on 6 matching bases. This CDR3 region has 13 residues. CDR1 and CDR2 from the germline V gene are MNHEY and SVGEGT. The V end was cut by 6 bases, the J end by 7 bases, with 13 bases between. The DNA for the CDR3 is TGTGCCAGCAGATACAGGGATAGGAATGAGCAGTTCTTC. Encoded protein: CASRYRDRNEQFF.

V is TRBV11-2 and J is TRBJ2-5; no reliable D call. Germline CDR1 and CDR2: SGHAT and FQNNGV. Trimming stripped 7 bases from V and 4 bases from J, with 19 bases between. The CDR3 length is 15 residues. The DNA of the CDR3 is TGTGCCAGCACCAGCAAAGAGGAAACTGGAGAGACCCAGTACTTC. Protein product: CASTSKEETGETQYF.